The rows below give T cell receptor beta chains drawn from one sample of a study of T cell changes during pregnancy in multiple sclerosis. Using immunoSEQ multiplex PCR, the repertoire was profiled, and TCRdb retains in-frame clones only, with some absent. The sample has 65,000 or so clones; around 90% are singletons. Material: peripheral blood, obtained in the second trimester of pregnancy. These receptors all stem from a female donor in good health, enrolled as a control in a pregnancy study. CDR3s include the opening cysteine and the closing phenylalanine or tryptophan. A D gene is named only where the DNA matches it firmly. Size is stated for part of the rows, as once, few or many counts, or as a class when the clone is expanded.

D: TRBD2
J: TRBJ2-5
V: TRBV14
size: -
DNA: TGTGCCAGCAGCCAAGCGACTAGCGGGGTGAGAAAGACCCAGTACTTC
CDR3: CASSQATSGVRKTQYF

D: TRBD1
J: TRBJ1-1
V: TRBV2
size: -
DNA: TGTGCCAGTGGAGACAGGGGGTACACTGAAGCTTTCTTT
CDR3: CASGDRGYTEAFF

D: -
J: TRBJ2-2
V: TRBV5-8
size: once
DNA: TGTGCCAGCAGCTGGGGCGGGGCAGCAGGCACCGGGGAGCTGTTTTTT
CDR3: CASSWGGAAGTGELFF

D: TRBD1
J: TRBJ1-1
V: TRBV11-2
size: -
DNA: TGTGCCAGTGTGACAGGGGTGGGGGACACTGAAGCTTTCTTT
CDR3: CASVTGVGDTEAFF

D: -
J: TRBJ1-5
V: TRBV6-6
size: few
DNA: TGTGCCAGCAGTTACTCCCCACACCTTAGCAATCAGCCCCAGCATTTT
CDR3: CASSYSPHLSNQPQHF

D: -
J: TRBJ2-3
V: TRBV19
size: -
DNA: TGTGCCAGTAGTATTAGGGGCTGGACAGATACGCAGTATTTT
CDR3: CASSIRGWTDTQYF

D: -
J: TRBJ2-7
V: TRBV7-7
size: -
DNA: TGTGCTAGCAGCTTACGCGTACAGGAAGAGCAGTACTTC
CDR3: CASSLRVQEEQYF

D: -
J: TRBJ1-2
V: TRBV29-1
size: -
DNA: TGCAGCGTTGAAGAACAGCCTCGTTTAGCTAACTATGGCTACACCTTC
CDR3: CSVEEQPRLANYGYTF

D: -
J: TRBJ1-1
V: TRBV19
size: -
DNA: TGTGCCAGTAGTCCCCGCGGACAGAAGAACACTGAAGCTTTCTTT
CDR3: CASSPRGQKNTEAFF

D: -
J: TRBJ2-3
V: TRBV25-1
size: -
DNA: TGTGCCAGCAGTGCAGACAACACAGATACGCAGTATTTT
CDR3: CASSADNTDTQYF

D: -
J: TRBJ1-2
V: TRBV30
size: once
DNA: TGTGCCTGGAGTGCGGGGGGGCGGTTTGGTGGCTACACCTTC
CDR3: CAWSAGGRFGGYTF

D: -
J: TRBJ2-1
V: TRBV7-3
size: -
DNA: TGTGCCAGCAGCCCCGACGGGTACAATGAGCAGTTCTTC
CDR3: CASSPDGYNEQFF

D: TRBD1
J: TRBJ2-5
V: TRBV19
size: -
DNA: TGTGCCAGTAGTATAACAGGGGTCGAAGAGACCCAGTACTTC
CDR3: CASSITGVEETQYF

D: TRBD2
J: TRBJ2-1
V: TRBV11-3
size: -
DNA: TGTGCCAGCAGCTCCGGGACTAGTCTCAATGAGCAGTTCTTC
CDR3: CASSSGTSLNEQFF

D: -
J: TRBJ2-2
V: TRBV19
size: -
DNA: TGTGCCAGTAGTATAGGAGGCCAGCTTACGAACACCGGGGAGCTGTTTTTT
CDR3: CASSIGGQLTNTGELFF

D: -
J: TRBJ2-3
V: TRBV4-1
size: -
DNA: TGCGCCAGCAGCCAAGATGGCGGGGGCACAGATACGCAGTATTTT
CDR3: CASSQDGGGTDTQYF

D: TRBD2
J: TRBJ2-5
V: TRBV7-3
size: -
DNA: TGTGCCAGCAGCTTGGCCGGGACGGGGGGAGGAGAGACCCAGTACTTC
CDR3: CASSLAGTGGGETQYF